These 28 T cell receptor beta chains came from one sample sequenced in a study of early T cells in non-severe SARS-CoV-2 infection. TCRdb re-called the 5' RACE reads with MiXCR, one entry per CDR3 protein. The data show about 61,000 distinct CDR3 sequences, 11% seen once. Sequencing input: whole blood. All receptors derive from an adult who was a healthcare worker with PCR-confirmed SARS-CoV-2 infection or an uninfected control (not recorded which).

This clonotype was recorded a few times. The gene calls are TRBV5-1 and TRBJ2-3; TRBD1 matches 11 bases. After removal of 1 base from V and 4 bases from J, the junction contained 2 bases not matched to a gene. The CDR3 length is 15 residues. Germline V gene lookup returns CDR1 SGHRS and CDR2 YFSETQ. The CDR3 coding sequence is TGCGCCAGCAGCTTGATGGGACAGGGGGCAGATACGCAGTATTTT. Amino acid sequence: CASSLMGQGADTQYF. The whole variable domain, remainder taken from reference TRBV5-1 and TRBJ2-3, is KAGVTQTPRYLIKTRGQQVTLSCSPISGHRSVSWYQQTPGQGLQFLFEYFSETQRNKGNFPGRFSGRQFSNSRSEMNVSTLELGDSALYLCASSLMGQGADTQYFGPGTRLTVL.

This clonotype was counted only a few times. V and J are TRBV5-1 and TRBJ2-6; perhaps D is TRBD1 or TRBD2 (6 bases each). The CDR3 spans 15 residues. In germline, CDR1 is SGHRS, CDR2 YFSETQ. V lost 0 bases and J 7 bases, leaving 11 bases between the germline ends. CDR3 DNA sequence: TGCGCCAGCAGCTTGGAAGGGGGGTTAGCCAACGTCCTGACTTTC. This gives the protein CASSLEGGLANVLTF.

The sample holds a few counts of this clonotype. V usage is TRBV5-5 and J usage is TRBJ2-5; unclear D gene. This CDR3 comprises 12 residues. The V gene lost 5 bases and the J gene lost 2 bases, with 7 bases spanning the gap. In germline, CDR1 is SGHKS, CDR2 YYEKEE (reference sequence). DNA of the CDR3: TGTGCCAGCAGTTTCGGGCAAGAGACCCAGTACTTC. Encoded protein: CASSFGQETQYF.

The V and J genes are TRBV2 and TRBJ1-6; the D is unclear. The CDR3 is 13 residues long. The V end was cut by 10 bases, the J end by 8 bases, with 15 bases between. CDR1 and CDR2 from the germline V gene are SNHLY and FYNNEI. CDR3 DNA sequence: TGTGCCACCCGGGCTACCACCGATTCACCCCTCCACTTT. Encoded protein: CATRATTDSPLHF.

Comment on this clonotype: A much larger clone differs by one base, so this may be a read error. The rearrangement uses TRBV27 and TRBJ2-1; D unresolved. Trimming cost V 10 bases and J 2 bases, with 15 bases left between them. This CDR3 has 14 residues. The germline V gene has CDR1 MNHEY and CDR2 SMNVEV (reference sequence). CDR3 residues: CATNSRATYNEQFF. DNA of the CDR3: TGTGCCACCAACTCAAGGGCGACCTACAATGAGCAGTTCTTC.

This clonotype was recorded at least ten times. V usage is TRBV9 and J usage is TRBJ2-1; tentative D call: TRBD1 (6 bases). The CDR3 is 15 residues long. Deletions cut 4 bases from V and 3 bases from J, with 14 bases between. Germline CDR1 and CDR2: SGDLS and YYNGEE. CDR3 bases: TGTGCCAGCAGCCCCGGACAGCGCCTCTACAATGAGCAGTTCTTC. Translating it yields CASSPGQRLYNEQFF.

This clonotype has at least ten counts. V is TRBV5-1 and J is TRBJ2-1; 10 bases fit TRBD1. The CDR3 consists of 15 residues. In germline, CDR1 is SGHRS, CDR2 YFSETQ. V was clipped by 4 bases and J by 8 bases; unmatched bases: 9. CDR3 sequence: CASSPRDRGEDEQFF. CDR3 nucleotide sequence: TGCGCCAGCAGCCCGAGGGACAGGGGTGAGGATGAGCAGTTCTTC.

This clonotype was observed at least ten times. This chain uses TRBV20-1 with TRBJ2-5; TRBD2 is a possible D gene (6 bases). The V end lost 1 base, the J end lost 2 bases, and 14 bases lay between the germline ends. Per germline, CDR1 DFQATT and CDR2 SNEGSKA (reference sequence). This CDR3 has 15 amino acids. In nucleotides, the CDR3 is TGCAGTGCTAGAGTAATCGCGGGGAGGCAAGAGACCCAGTACTTC. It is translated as CSARVIAGRQETQYF.

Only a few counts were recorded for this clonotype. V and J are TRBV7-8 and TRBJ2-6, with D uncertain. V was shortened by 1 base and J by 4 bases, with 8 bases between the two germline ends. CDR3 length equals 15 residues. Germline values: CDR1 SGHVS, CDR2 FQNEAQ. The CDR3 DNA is TGTGCCAGCAGCTTAGGAAGGGCCGGGGCCAACGTCCTGACTTTC. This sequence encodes CASSLGRAGANVLTF. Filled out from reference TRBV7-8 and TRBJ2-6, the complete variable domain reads GAGVSQSPRYKVAKRGQDVALRCDPISGHVSLFWYQQALGQGPEFLTYFQNEAQLDKSGLPSDRFFAERPEGSVSTLKIQRTQQEDSAVYLCASSLGRAGANVLTFGAGSRLTVL.

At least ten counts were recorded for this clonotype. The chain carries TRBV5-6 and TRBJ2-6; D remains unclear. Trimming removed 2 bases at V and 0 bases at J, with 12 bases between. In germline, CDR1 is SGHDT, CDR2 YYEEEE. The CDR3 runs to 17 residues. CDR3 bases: TGTGCCAGCAGCTTTGAGGCAAAAATCTCTGGGGCCAACGTCCTGACTTTC. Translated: CASSFEAKISGANVLTF.

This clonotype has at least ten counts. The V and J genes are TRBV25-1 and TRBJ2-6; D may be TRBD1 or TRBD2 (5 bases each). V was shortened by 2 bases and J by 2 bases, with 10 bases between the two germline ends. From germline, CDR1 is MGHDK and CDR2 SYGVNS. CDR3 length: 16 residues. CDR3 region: CASSEPGAAGANVLTF. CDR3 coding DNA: TGTGCCAGCAGTGAACCCGGGGCGGCTGGGGCCAACGTCCTGACTTTC. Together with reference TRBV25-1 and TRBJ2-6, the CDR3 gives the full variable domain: EADIYQTPRYLVIGTGKKITLECSQTMGHDKMYWYQQDPGMELHLIHYSYGVNSTEKGDLSSESTVSRIRTEHFPLTLESARPSHTSQYLCASSEPGAAGANVLTFGAGSRLTVL.

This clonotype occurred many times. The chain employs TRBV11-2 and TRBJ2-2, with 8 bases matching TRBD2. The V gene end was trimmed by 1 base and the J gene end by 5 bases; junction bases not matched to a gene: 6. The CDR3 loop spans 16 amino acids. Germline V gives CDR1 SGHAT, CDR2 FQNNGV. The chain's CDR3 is CASSLGASGGTGELFF. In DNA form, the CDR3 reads TGTGCCAGCAGCTTAGGGGCCAGCGGGGGAACCGGGGAGCTGTTTTTT.

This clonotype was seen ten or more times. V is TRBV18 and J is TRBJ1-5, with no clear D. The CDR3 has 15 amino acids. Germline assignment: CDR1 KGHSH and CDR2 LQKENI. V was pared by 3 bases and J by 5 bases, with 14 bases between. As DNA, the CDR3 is TGTGCCAGCTCACCTGGCGAATCGTACGATCAGCCCCAGCATTTT. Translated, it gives CASSPGESYDQPQHF.

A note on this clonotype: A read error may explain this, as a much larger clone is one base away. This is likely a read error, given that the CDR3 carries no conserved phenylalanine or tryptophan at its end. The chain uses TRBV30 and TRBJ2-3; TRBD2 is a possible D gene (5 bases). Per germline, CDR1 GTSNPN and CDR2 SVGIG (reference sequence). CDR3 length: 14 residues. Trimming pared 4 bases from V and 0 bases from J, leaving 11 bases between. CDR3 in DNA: TGTGCCTGGACTCGGGGAGTTAGCACAGATACGCAGTATTAT. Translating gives CAWTRGVSTDTQYY.

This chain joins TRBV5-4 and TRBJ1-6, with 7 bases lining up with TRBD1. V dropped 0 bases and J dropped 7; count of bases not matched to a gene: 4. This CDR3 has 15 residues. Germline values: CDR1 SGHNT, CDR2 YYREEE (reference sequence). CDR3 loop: CASSLAGTDNSPLHF. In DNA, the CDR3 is TGTGCCAGCAGCTTGGCCGGGACAGACAATTCACCCCTCCACTTT.

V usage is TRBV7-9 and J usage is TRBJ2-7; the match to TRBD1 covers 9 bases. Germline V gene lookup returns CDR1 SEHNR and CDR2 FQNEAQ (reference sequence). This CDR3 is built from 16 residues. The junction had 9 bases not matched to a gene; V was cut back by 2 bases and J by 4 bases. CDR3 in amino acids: CASSLSPGTGWYEQYF. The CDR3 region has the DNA TGTGCCAGCAGCTTAAGTCCGGGGACAGGGTGGTACGAGCAGTACTTC.

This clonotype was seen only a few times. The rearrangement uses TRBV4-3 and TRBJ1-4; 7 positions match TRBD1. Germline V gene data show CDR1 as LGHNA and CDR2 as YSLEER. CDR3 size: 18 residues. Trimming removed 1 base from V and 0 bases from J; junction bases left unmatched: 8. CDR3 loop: CASSQGDSYPATNEKLFF. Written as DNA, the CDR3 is TGCGCCAGCAGCCAAGGGGACAGCTACCCTGCAACTAATGAAAAACTGTTTTTT.

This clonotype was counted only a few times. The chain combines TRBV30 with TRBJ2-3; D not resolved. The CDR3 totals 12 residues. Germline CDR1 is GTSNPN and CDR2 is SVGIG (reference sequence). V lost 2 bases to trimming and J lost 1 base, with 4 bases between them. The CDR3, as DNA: TGTGCCTGGAGTCAGGGCACAGATACGCAGTATTTT. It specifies CAWSQGTDTQYF.

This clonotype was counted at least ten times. DNA of the CDR3: TGTGCCAGCAGTTTAGCGCTTTCACCCCTCCACTTT. Translation: CASSLALSPLHF. The V gene is TRBV12-3 or TRBV12-4, the J gene TRBJ1-6; D gene unclear. The CDR3 has 12 residues. V dropped 0 bases and J dropped 9 bases, with 3 bases sitting between them.

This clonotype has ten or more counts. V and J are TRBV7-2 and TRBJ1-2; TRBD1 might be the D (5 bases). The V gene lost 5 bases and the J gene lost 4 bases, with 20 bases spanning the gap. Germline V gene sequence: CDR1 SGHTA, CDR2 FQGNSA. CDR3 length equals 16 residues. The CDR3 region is CASSLTDSRDPYGYTF. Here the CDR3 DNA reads TGTGCCAGCAGCCTAACCGATTCCAGGGACCCCTATGGCTACACCTTC.

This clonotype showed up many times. The CDR3 nucleotides are TGTGCCAGCAGCCGGGACGTTTCTGGAAACACCATATATTTT. It specifies CASSRDVSGNTIYF. V usage is TRBV7-6 and J usage is TRBJ1-3; weak D call: TRBD1 (5 bases). The V end was cut by 5 bases, the J end by 1 base, with 9 bases between. This CDR3 region has 14 residues. Germline V gene sequence: CDR1 SGHVS, CDR2 FNYEAQ. Drawing the rest from reference TRBV7-6 and TRBJ1-3, the complete variable domain is GAGVSQSPRYKVTKRGQDVALRCDPISGHVSLYWYRQALGQGPEFLTYFNYEAQQDKSGLPNDRFSAERPEGSISTLTIQRTEQRDSAMYRCASSRDVSGNTIYFGEGSWLTVV.

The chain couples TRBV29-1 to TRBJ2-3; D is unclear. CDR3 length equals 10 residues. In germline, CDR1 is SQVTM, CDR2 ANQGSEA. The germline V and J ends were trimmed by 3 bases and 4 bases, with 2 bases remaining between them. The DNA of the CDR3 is TGCAGCGTTGATGCAGATACGCAGTATTTT. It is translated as CSVDADTQYF.

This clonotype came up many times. The CDR3 region has the DNA TGCAGCGTTGTTCCCGGGCCGGGGGCAGATACGCAGTATTTT. Protein sequence: CSVVPGPGADTQYF. The chain recombines TRBV29-1 with TRBJ2-3, with D maybe TRBD2 (6 bases). V was cut by 4 bases and J by 4 bases, with 15 bases left in between. CDR1 is SQVTM, CDR2 ANQGSEA, per germline. The CDR3 totals 14 residues.

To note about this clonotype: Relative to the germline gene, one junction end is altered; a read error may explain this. Here the CDR3 reads CASSQAGANGQFF. As DNA, the CDR3 is TGCGCCAGCAGCCAAGCTGGGGCCAATGGGCAGTTCTTC. The chain combines TRBV4-3 with TRBJ2-1; a possible D gene is TRBD1 (5 bases). CDR1 is LGHNA, CDR2 YSLEER, per germline. The CDR3 is 13 residues long.

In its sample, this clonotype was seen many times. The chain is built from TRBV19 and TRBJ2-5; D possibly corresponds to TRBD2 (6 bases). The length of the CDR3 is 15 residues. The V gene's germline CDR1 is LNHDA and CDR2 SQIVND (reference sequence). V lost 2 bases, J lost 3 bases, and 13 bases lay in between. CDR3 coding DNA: TGTGCCAGTAGTATACCGGCGGGGACCAAAGAGACCCAGTACTTC. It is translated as CASSIPAGTKETQYF.

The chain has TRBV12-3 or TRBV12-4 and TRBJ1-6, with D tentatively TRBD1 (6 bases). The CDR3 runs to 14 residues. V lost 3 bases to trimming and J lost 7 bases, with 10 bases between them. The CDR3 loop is CASSLDTGNSPLHF. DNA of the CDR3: TGTGCCAGCAGTTTGGACACAGGGAATTCACCCCTCCACTTT.

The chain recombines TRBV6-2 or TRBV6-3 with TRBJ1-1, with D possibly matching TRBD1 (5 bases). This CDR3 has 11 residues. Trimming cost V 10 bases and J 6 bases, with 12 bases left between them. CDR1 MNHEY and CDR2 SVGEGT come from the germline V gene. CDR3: CATHGGPEAFF. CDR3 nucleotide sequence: TGTGCCACCCATGGGGGACCTGAAGCTTTCTTT.

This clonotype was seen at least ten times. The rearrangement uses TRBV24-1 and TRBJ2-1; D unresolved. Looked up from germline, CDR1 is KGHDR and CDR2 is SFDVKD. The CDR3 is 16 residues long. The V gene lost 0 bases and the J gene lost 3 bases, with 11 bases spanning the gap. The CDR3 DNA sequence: TGTGCCACCAGTGATTTGGGCAGACGATACTACAATGAGCAGTTCTTC. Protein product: CATSDLGRRYYNEQFF.